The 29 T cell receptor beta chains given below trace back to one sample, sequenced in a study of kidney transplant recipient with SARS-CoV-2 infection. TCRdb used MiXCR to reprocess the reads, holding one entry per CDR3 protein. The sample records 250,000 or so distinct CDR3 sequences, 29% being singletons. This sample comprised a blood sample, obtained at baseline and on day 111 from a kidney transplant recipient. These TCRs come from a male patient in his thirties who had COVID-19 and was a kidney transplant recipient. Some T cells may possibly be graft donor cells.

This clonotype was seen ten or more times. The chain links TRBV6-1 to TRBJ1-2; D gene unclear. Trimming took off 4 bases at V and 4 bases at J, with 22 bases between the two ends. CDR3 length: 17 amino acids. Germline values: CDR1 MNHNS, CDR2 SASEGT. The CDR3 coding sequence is TGTGCCAGCAGTGTCCGCTGGGAATGTAGAAAGACCTATGGCTACACCTTC. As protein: CASSVRWECRKTYGYTF.

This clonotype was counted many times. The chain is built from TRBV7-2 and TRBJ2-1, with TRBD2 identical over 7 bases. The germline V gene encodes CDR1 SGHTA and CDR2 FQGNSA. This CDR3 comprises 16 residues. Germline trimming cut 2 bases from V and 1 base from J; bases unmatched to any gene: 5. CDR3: CASSLRSSGSYNEQFF. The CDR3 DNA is TGTGCCAGCAGCTTAAGATCTAGCGGTTCCTACAATGAGCAGTTCTTC.

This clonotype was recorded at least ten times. CDR3 sequence reads: CASSYETRDGKTYGYTF. The CDR3 nucleotides read TGTGCCAGCAGCTATGAAACCAGAGACGGAAAGACCTATGGCTACACCTTC. J is TRBJ1-2 and V is TRBV7-2; D is ambiguous. Germline CDR1 SGHTA, CDR2 FQGNSA. The CDR3 totals 17 residues. V lost 4 bases to trimming and J lost 4 bases, with 22 bases between them.

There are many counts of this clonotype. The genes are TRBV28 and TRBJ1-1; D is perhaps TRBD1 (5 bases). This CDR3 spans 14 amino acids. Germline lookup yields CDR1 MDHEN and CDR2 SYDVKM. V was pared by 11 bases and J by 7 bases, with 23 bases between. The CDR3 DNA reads TGTGCCTCAATATCCCCCCAGGGCAGGGATGAAGCTTTCTTT. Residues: CASISPQGRDEAFF.

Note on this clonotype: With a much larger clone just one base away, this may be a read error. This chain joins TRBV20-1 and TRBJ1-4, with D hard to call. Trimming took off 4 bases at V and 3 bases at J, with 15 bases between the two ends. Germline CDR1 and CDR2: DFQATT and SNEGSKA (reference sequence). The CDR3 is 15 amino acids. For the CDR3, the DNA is TGCAGTGCTAAAGATCTAACAGTCTCTAATGAAAAACTGTTTTTT. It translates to CSAKDLTVSNEKLFF.

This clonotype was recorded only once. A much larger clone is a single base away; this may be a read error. CDR3 coding DNA: TGTGCCAGCATACGTACCACGGGACTAGTGGGAGGCGATTCTTCCGAGCAGTACGTC. Translating it yields CASIRTTGLVGGDSSEQYV. The rearrangement joins TRBV27 to TRBJ2-1; 8 positions agree with TRBD2. Judging by the DNA end, TRBJ2-7 fits better; the J call may be wrong. Germline lookup yields CDR1 MNHEY and CDR2 SMNVEV (reference sequence). This CDR3 spans 19 amino acids.

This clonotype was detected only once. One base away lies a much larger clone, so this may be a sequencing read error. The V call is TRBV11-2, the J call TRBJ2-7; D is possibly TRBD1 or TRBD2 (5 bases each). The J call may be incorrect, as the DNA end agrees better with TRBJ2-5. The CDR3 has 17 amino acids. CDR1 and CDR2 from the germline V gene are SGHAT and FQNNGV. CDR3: CASSLDSRGFRGETQYF. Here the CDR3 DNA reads TGTGCCAGCAGCTTAGACAGTAGGGGCTTCCGGGGTGAGACCCAGTACTTC.

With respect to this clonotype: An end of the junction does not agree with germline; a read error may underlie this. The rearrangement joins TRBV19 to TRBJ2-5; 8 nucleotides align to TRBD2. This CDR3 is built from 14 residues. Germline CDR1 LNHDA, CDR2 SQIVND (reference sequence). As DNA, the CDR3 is TGTGCCCGTAGTTCCGGACTAGCTGCACAGACCCAGTACTTC. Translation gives CARSSGLAAQTQYF. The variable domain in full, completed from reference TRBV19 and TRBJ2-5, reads DGGITQSPKYLFRKEGQNVTLSCEQNLNHDAMYWYRQDPGQGLRLIYYSQIVNDFQKGDIAEGYSVSREKKESFPLTVTSAQKNPTAFYLCARSSGLAAQTQYFGPGTRLLVL.

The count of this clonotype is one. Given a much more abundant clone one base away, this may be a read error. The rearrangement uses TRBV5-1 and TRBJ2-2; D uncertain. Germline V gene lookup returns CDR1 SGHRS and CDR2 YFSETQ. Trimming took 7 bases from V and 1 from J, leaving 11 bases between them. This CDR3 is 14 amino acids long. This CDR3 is CASGGLLNTGELFF. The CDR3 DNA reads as TGCGCCAGCGGCGGCTTATTGAACACCGGGGAGCTGTTTTTT.

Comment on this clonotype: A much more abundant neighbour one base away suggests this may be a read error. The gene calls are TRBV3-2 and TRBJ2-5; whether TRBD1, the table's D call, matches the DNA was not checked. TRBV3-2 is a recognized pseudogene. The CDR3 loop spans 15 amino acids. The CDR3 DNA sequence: TGTGCCGGCAGCCAAGTTTCAGGGGACGGCGAGACCCAGTACTTC. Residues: CAGSQVSGDGETQYF.

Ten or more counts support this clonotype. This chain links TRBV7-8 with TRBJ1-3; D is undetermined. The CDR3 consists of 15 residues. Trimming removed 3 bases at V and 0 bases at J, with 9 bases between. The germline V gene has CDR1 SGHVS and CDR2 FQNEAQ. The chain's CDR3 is CASSFRESSGNTIYF. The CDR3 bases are TGTGCCAGCAGCTTTCGGGAGAGCTCTGGAAACACCATATATTTT.

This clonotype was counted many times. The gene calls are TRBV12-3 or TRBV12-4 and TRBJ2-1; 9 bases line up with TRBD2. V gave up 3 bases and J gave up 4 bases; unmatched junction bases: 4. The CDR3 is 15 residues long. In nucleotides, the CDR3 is TGTGCCAGCAGTTTGACCAGCGGGAGGTACAATGAGCAGTTCTTC. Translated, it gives CASSLTSGRYNEQFF.

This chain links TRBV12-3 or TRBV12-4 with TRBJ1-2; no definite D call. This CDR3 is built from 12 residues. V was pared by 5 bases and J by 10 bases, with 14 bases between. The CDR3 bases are TGTGCCAGCAGTCTATCGGCGGTAGACTACACCTTC. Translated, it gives CASSLSAVDYTF.

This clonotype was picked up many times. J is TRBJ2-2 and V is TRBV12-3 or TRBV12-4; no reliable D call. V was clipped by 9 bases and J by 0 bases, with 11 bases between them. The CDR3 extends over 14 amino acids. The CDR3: CASSGFANTGELFF. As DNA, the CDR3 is TGTGCCAGTTCAGGTTTCGCGAACACCGGGGAGCTGTTTTTT.

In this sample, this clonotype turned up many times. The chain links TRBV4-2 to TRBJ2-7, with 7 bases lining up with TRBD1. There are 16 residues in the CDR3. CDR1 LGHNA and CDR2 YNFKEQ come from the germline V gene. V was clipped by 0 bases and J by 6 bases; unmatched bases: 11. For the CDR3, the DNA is TGTGCCAGCAGCCAAGATTGGGACAGTCGCTTCCGCGAGCAGTACTTC. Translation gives CASSQDWDSRFREQYF.

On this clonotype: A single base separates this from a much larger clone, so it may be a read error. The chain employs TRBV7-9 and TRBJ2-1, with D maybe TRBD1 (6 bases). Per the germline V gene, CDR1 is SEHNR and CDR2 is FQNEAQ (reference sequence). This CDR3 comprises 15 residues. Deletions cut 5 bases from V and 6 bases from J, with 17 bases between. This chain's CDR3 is CASSPPRTVCNEQFF. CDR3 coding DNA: TGTGCCAGCAGCCCCCCTCGGACAGTTTGCAATGAGCAGTTCTTC.

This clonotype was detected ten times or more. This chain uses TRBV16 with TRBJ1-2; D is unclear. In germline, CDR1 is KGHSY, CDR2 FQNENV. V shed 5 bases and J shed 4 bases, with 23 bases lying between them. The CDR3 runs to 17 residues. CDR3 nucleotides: TGTGCCAGCAGCTCTGTCTCGGTCGTTAGAAAGACCTATGGCTACACCTTC. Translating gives CASSSVSVVRKTYGYTF.

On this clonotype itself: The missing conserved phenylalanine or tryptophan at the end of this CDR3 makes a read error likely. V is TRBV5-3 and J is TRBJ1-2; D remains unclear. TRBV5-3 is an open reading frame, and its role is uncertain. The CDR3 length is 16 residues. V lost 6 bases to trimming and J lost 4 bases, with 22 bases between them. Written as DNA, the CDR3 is TGTGCCAGAAACCGGTTAGTGGTGAGAAAGACCTATGGCTACACCTCC. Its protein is CARNRLVVRKTYGYTS.

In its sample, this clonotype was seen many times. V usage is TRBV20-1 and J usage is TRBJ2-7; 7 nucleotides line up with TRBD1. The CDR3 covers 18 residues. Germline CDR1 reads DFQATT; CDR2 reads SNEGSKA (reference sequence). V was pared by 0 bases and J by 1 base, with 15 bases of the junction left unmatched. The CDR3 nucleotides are TGCAGTGCTAGAGATCGCAGTCTTGGGACAGTACTTTCCTACGAGCAGTACTTC. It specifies CSARDRSLGTVLSYEQYF.

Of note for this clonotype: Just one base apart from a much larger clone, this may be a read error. The CDR3 sequence is CASSKPGTGQNTEAFF. Here the CDR3 DNA reads TGTGCCAGCAGCAAGCCCGGGACAGGACAGAACACTGAAGCTTTCTTT. The gene calls are TRBV7-9 and TRBJ1-1; TRBD1 aligns across 8 bases. Germline loops: CDR1 SEHNR, CDR2 FQNEAQ (reference sequence). V lost 5 bases and J lost 1; bases outside the gene matches: 9. The CDR3 runs 16 residues.

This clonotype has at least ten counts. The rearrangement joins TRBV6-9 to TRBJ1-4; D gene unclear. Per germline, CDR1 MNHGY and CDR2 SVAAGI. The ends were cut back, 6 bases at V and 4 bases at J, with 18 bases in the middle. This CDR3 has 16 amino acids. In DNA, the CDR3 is TGTGCCAGCAGCTACAAGCCCGCCGTACTTAATGAAAAACTGTTTTTT. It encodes CASSYKPAVLNEKLFF.

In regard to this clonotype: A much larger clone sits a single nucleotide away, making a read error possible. The CDR3 here is CASGFGTVSYEQYF. CDR3 sequence (DNA): TGCGCCAGCGGCTTCGGGACAGTCTCCTACGAGCAGTACTTC. The chain couples TRBV5-1 to TRBJ2-7, with 7 bases aligning to TRBD1. The CDR3 runs to 14 residues. Looked up from germline, CDR1 is SGHRS and CDR2 is YFSETQ.

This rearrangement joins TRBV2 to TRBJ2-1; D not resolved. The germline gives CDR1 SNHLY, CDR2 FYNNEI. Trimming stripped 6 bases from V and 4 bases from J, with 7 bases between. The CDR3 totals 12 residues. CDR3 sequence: CASRADYNEQFF. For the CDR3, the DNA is TGTGCCAGCAGGGCAGATTACAATGAGCAGTTCTTC. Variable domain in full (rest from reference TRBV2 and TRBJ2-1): EPEVTQTPSHQVTQMGQEVILRCVPISNHLYFYWYRQILGQKVEFLVSFYNNEISEKSEIFDDQFSVERPDGSNFTLKIRSTKLEDSAMYFCASRADYNEQFFGPGTRLTVL.

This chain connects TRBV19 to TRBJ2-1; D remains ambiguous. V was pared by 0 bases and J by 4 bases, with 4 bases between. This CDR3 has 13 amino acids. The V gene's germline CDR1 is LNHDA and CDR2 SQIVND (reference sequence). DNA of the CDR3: TGTGCCAGTAGTATAGAACTATACAATGAGCAGTTCTTC. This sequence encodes CASSIELYNEQFF. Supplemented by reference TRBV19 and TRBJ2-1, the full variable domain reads DGGITQSPKYLFRKEGQNVTLSCEQNLNHDAMYWYRQDPGQGLRLIYYSQIVNDFQKGDIAEGYSVSREKKESFPLTVTSAQKNPTAFYLCASSIELYNEQFFGPGTRLTVL.

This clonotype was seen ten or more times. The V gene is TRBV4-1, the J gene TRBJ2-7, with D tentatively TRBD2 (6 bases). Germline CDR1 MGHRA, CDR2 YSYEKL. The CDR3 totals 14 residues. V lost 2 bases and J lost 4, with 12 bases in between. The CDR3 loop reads CASSQFGGTYEQYF. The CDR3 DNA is TGCGCCAGCAGCCAATTCGGGGGAACGTACGAGCAGTACTTC.

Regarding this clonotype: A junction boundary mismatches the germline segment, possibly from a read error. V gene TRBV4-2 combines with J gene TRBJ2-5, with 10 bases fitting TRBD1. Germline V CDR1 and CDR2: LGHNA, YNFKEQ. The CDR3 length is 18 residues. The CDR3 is CASNQGEAGTGDWETQYF. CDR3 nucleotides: TGTGCCAGCAACCAAGGGGAAGCCGGGACAGGGGATTGGGAGACCCAGTACTTC.

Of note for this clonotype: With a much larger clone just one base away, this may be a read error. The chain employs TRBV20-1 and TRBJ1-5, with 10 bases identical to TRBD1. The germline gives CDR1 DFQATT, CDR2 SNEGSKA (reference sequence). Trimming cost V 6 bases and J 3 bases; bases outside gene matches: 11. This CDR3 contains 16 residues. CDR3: CSAVRRDRGNNQPQHF. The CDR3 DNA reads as TGCAGTGCAGTTAGGCGGGACAGGGGTAACAATCAGCCCCAGCATTTT.

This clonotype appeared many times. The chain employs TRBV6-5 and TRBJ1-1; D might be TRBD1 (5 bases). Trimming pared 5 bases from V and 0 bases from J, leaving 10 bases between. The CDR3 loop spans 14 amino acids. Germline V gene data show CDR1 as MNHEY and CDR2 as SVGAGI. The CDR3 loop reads CASSPQTVNTEAFF. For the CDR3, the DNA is TGTGCCAGCAGTCCCCAGACAGTGAACACTGAAGCTTTCTTT.

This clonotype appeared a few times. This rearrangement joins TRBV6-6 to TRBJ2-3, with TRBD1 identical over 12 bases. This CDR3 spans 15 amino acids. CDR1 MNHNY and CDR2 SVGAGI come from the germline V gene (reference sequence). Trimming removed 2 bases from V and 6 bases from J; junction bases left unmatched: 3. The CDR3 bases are TGTGCCAGCAGTTACCCGGGACAGGGGGCGGATACGCAGTATTTT. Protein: CASSYPGQGADTQYF.